This T cell receptor (beta chain) was profiled in a study of cytomegalovirus exposure and HLA in healthy donors. Study conclusions and caveats: The listing of roughly 160 TCR beta chains classed them as cytomegalovirus-associated. Reported performance of the classifier showed diagnosis of cytomegalovirus status with high specificity and sensitivity.

Libraries were prepared by immunoSEQ multiplex PCR; TCRdb keeps only in-frame clonotypes and omits some of them. This sample carries more than 65,000 clones, approximately 96% of them seen once, and the ten largest clones take roughly 1.3%. For this clone: Its antigen is undetermined.

V was clipped by 6 bases and J by 2 bases, with 10 bases between them. CDR1 is MNHEY, CDR2 SVGAGI, per germline. The CDR3 has 13 amino acids. Sequencing was done on a sample of PBMCs. This TCR came from a woman younger than 30 in good health and CMV-seronegative. The chain couples TRBV6-5 to TRBJ1-2; D remains unclear. This CDR3 is CASSSGGNYGYTF. CDR3 sequence (DNA): TGTGCCAGCAGCTCTGGAGGGAACTATGGCTACACCTTC.